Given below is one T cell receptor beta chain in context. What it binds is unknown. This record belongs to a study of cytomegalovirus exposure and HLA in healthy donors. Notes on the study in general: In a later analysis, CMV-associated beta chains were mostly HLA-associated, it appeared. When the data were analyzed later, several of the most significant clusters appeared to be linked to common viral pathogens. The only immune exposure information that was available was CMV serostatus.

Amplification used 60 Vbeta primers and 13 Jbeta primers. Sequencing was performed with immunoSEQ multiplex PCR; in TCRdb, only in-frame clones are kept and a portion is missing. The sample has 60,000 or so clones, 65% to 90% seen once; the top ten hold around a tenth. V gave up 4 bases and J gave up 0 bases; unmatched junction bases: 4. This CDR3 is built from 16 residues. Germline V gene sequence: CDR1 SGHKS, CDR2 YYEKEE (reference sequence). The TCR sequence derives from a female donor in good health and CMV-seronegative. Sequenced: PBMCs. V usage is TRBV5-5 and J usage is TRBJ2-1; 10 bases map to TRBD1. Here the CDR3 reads CASSPGQGSSYNEQFF. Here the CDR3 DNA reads TGTGCCAGCAGCCCGGGACAGGGGAGCTCCTACAATGAGCAGTTCTTC.